The T cell receptor (beta chain) described here comes from a study of cytomegalovirus exposure and HLA in healthy donors (dated by TCRdb to about 2017). About the investigation overall: According to an earlier analysis of several hundred of the donors, roughly 180 million T cells yielded some 120 million unique TCR beta sequences and roughly 280 Gb of sequence data. To decide whether each TCR beta V gene segment behaved as functional or pseudogenic, an earlier analysis of some 600 of the donors relied on high-throughput TCR beta sequencing. Roughly five DR-DQ haplotypes were handled as single units for association and clustering because linkage in the cohort was strong. Roughly 320 gigabases of sequencing data and around 85 million unique TCR sequences made up an early release that covered 640 HLA-typed donors. Class I and class II HLA loci were covered by the typing at four-digit resolution. In a later analysis, previously published TCR beta repertoires from about 670 donors were re-analyzed and high-resolution HLA genotyping was added so that TCR occurrence patterns could be studied. In the later analysis, no new phenotypic data were used to find candidate immune exposures; instead, reliance was placed on TCR beta sequences and their occurrence across donors. All discovery cohort repertoires had been generated using a single sequencing platform. Donor age, sex, ethnicity and CMV serostatus were collected together with the repertoire data. Of the 300 to 500 genotyped donors, 75% to 85% were placed in the genetic ancestry cluster associated with self-reported Caucasian donors. Among 300 to 500 genotyped donors of the cohort, an average of around 220,000 unique TCR beta nucleotide sequences was sequenced per donor, of which about 19% were non-productive. A later genetic analysis took genome-wide SNP genotypes for about 55% of the roughly 700 donors and used that subset as a discovery cohort. Using immunosequencing, the study profiled T cell repertoires from 666 subjects and related those repertoires to cytomegalovirus serostatus. A separate validation cohort of 90 to 150 different subjects was used in addition to the 666-subject first cohort. The number of typed donors differed by locus: about 620-630 for A, B, C, DRB1 and DQB1; some 500 for DQA1; approximately 610 for DPA1; and about 470 for DPB1. The study combined high-throughput TCR immunosequencing, statistical association of individual TCRs with disease status, and machine learning to predict cytomegalovirus infection status. The study aimed to test whether signatures of past pathogen exposure could be identified by cataloging public T cell receptors.

Of note for this clone: Its antigen has not been determined. Base qualities are missing; no much larger clone stands one base away.

Looking up the germline V gene yields CDR1 SGHDT and CDR2 YYEEEE. Here V drops 2 bases and J drops 3 bases, and the junction holds 7 bases not matched to any gene. The CDR3 runs 15 residues from the cysteine to the phenylalanine. The read is trimmed to its CDR3 DNA, 45 bases read in frame from base 1. Libraries were prepared through the immunoSEQ multiplex PCR assay. For the multiplex PCR, a mixture combining 60 forward primers for TCR Vbeta segments and 13 reverse primers for TCR Jbeta segments was used. The CDR3 region of rearranged TCR beta genes was amplified from genomic DNA with a multiplex PCR assay. On the Illumina HiSeq System, the amplified TCR beta libraries were sequenced as 87-base-pair reads. Under the source paper's analysis protocol: A later analysis counted tens of millions of unique TCR beta chains across the 640 or so repertoires, and 9.5 million to 11 million of these chains were shared by at least two donors. Raw reads were error-corrected and collapsed into unique sequences by a nearest-neighbor algorithm in which closely related sequences were merged to remove PCR and sequencing errors. Alignment of CDR3 sequences to IMGT reference sequences was used to assign V, D and J gene segments. Each retained sequence needed at least a six-nucleotide match to both a V gene segment and a J gene segment. Rearrangements were called productive when the CDR3 lacked stop codons and stayed in frame with V and J; all others were non-productive. CDR3 was defined by IMGT convention, running from the second conserved V-encoded cysteine to the conserved J-encoded phenylalanine. In an earlier analysis of more than 550 of the donors, sequences lacking an unambiguous match to a single V gene segment were excluded. An earlier analysis of under 750 of the donors called V segments functional above 56.7% productive rearrangements and segregating when the between-donor standard deviation exceeded 5%. A statistical classification framework was built to diagnose cytomegalovirus status from the catalog of TCR beta chain sequences. V and J gene assignment, in a later analysis, came from comparing TCR nucleotide sequences with IMGT/GENE-DB human TR gene sequences. The TCRdist pipeline was used in a later analysis to assign CDR3 sequences and most-parsimonious VDJ recombination scenarios. In a later analysis, every TCR beta chain was defined by the combination of its CDR3 amino acid sequence and its V-gene family, and reads without a unique V-gene family were dropped. In a later analysis, around 650 highly shared, low-generation-probability nucleotide sequences were removed to address suspected cross-contamination and a sequencing artifact. A later analysis calculated a clonal expansion index for each public chain from normalized within-repertoire ranks of inferred template counts. A later analysis computed generation probabilities with a VDJ recombination model fitted to out-of-frame rearrangements, and checked the results against IGoR. In a later analysis, TCR-TCR, TCR-HLA and TCR-CMV co-occurrence was scored with hypergeometric tests, and a repertoire-size bias correction was applied to TCR pairs. A later analysis estimated false discovery rates by permuting HLA or CMV assignments 20 times. A later analysis grouped co-occurring TCRs with DBSCAN, adding TCRdist sequence similarity when clustering within HLA-allele-positive subsets. For co-occurrence clustering, repertoires with fewer than 30,000 or more than 120,000 public chains were excluded, along with roughly 5 repertoires with anomalous nucleotide sharing. Drawn from immuneACCESS, this table holds only the in-frame rearrangements with V and J called that TCRdb kept. Clones are partly lost; checked studies trace under half to an unresolved V gene and leave the rest unexplained. The DNA was the basis for D and trimming; V, J and clone size are from that table. The sample records some 90,000 clones, less than 85% of which are singletons. Less than 6% of the sample belongs to the ten largest clones.

General conclusions and limits of the study: Some IMGT-functional V segments, including TRBV6-2 and TRBV6-3, could not be told apart with the 87-base-pair reads, so those segments were excluded. In this cohort, only TCR beta chains were sequenced, and detectable features were limited by the absence of alpha or paired-chain data. Most TCR sequences were observed very rarely across donors, whereas some public TCRs were present in many individuals. Because some donors lacked HLA typing at each locus, the association tests relied only on the typed subset. A few of the identified cytomegalovirus-associated TCR beta chains were confirmed in vitro to be specific for cytomegalovirus antigens. A later genetic analysis reported fewer N-insertions in productive TCRs among donors in an Asian-associated ancestry cluster than the roughly 620-donor mean. In a later analysis, TCR association rates were found to vary across HLA loci, with the most associated TCRs seen for DRB1 alleles and the fewest for HLA-C alleles. An earlier analysis of 587 of the donors showed that most TCR beta V segments appeared in productive rearrangements either about 87% or about 30% of the time, which broadly matched IMGT annotations. A further reported finding was that TCR beta sequences accurately predicted the HLA-A and HLA-B alleles for most subjects in the first cohort. Assigning TCR associations to individual alleles was difficult when HLA alleles, especially DR and DQ, strongly co-occurred. In a later genetic analysis, a missense DCLRE1C variant was associated with V-gene and J-gene trimming of TCR beta chains, and the association was replicated in an independent cohort. In a later analysis, several top co-occurrence clusters were reported to appear linked to parvovirus B19, influenza, CMV and Epstein-Barr virus. Linkage disequilibrium might explain the correlated functional status among segregating V segments, but an unknown experimental factor could not be ruled out. The authors suggested that the approach could potentially be extended to other disease states and immunological phenotypes. CMV serostatus was the only immune exposure information available for the cohort. Presence/absence analyses assumed roughly uniform sequencing depth across donors, an assumption that may not hold. The sequencing pipeline was judged likely to have produced a cluster of highly shared sequence variants as a technical artifact. Cytomegalovirus status was reported to be diagnosed by the classifier with high specificity and sensitivity in both the original and validation cohorts. According to a later analysis, most CMV-associated TCR beta chains appeared to be HLA-restricted, and the HLA associations seemed to be driven largely by CMV exposure. A total of some 180 TCR beta chains were listed by the study as associated with cytomegalovirus. The earlier analysis of almost 600 of the donors excluded 15 to 20 rarely observed V segments, including chromosome 9 orphons, because counts were too low. Specific HLA alleles were associated with more than 15,000 TCR beta sequences at a false discovery rate of 0.05 in a later analysis. A later analysis found that HLA-associated TCR beta chains were more clonally expanded and had lower generation probabilities than equally common non-associated chains.

The cohort was made up of hundreds of healthy bone marrow donors. Cohort members were all nominally healthy when sampled, although unrecorded immune exposures were likely present. The donor tested CMV seropositive and was one of the 289 seropositive cohort members. Each donor provided a peripheral blood sample, and peripheral blood mononuclear cells were used for TCR beta sequencing. Genomic DNA extraction from the blood cell samples was performed with the Qiagen DNeasy Blood Extraction Kit. This clonotype originated in a man aged 25 to 40 in good health and CMV-seropositive. The V and J segments used are TRBV5-6 and TRBJ1-1; the central 7 bases match TRBD1. Sample: PBMCs. The DNA sequence is as follows: TGTGCCAGCAGCTTACTAGGGGGCGAAGACACTGAAGCTTTCTTT. Its amino acids are CASSLLGGEDTEAFF.